This T cell receptor beta chain was sequenced for a study of blood T cells in healthy people across ages. Study as a whole: Template-switching capture recovered about one barcoded beta molecule per two T cells.

Study observations and caveats: Both naive CD4+ cell counts and diversity were greater in long-lived donors than in aged donors.

Trimming removed 8 bases from V and 12 bases from J; junction bases left unmatched: 12. CDR3 size: 13 residues. CDR1 is DFQATT and CDR2 is SNEGSKA in the germline V gene (reference sequence). In regard to this clonotype: The antigen remains unidentified.

The authors ran a second PCR of 7 to 11 cycles using a sample-barcoded 5' primer and a J-beta primer mix. Each sample yielded at least 2.5 million CDR3-containing paired-end reads. Using its own MiXCR run on the 5' RACE reads, TCRdb lists one record per CDR3 protein. Of hundreds of thousands of distinct CDR3 sequences listed, roughly three fifths are singletons. The material sequenced was blood. This sequence originates from a man aged 40-49 years in good health. The rearrangement uses TRBV20-1 and TRBJ2-5; TRBD2 matches 13 bases. The CDR3 region is CSQEGLAGPIEYF. The CDR3 DNA sequence: TGCAGTCAGGAGGGACTAGCGGGGCCAATTGAGTACTTC.